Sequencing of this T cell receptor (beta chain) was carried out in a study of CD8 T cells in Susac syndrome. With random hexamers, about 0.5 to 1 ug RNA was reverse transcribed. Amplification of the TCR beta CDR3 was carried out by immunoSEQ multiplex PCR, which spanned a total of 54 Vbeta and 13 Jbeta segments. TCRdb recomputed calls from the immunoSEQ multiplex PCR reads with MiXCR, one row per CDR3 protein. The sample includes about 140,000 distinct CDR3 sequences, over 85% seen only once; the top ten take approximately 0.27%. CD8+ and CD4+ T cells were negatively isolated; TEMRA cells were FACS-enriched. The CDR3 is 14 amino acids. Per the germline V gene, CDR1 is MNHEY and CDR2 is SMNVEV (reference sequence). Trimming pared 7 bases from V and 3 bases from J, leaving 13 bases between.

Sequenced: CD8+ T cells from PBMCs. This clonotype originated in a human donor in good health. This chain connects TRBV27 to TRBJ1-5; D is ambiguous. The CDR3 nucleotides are TGTGCCAGCAACCCGACGGGAATCAATCAGCCCCAGCATTTT. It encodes CASNPTGINQPQHF.